The rows below give T cell receptor beta chains drawn from one sample of a study of blood T cell repertoires in COVID-19. Clones were sequenced by immunoSEQ multiplex PCR, and TCRdb holds only the in-frame ones, with some missing. This table has 70,000 to 90,000 clones, about 74% appearing once. Sequenced sample: peripheral blood. Receptor source: a human donor with acute or convalescent COVID-19. The donor label of this sample is uncertain. Each CDR3 is given with its conserved first and last residue. The D gene is left open where the match is weak. Size values are once, few and many counts, or a class for expanded clones, and some rows have none.

v_gene	d_gene	j_gene	abundance	CDR3nt	CDR3aa
TRBV2	-	TRBJ1-1	-	TGTGCCAGCAGTGGTTCCGCCAGGGGAAGGAGCACTGAAGCTTTCTTT	CASSGSARGRSTEAFF
TRBV7-7	TRBD1	TRBJ2-5	-	TGTGCCAGCAGCTCCTACTCCGACAGGGAAGAGACCCAGTACTTC	CASSSYSDREETQYF
TRBV2	-	TRBJ2-3	-	TGTGCCAGCAGCCCAACAGATACGCAGTATTTT	CASSPTDTQYF
TRBV5-1	TRBD1	TRBJ2-3	once	TGCGCCAGCAGCTTGGAAGGGGGCCGAGATACGCAGTATTTT	CASSLEGGRDTQYF
TRBV2	TRBD1	TRBJ1-2	-	TGTGCCACAGGGGAGGCCGGGACAGGGAAAGGCTACACCTTC	CATGEAGTGKGYTF
TRBV28	TRBD1	TRBJ1-5	-	TGTGCCAGTGGGACAGGGGGCCGGCAGCCCCAGCATTTT	CASGTGGRQPQHF
TRBV5-6	TRBD1	TRBJ1-2	few	TGTGCCAGCAGCGGGTTGGACAGGGACAATGGCTACACCTTC	CASSGLDRDNGYTF
TRBV19	TRBD1	TRBJ1-1	-	TGTGCCAGTAACAGGGGGGCGAACACTGAAGCTTTCTTT	CASNRGANTEAFF
TRBV19	TRBD1	TRBJ1-5	-	TGTGCCAGTAGTTTCAGAGGGACAGGGAATCAGCCCCAGCATTTT	CASSFRGTGNQPQHF
TRBV3-1/TRBV3-2	TRBD2	TRBJ2-5	few	TGTGCCAGCAGCCTTAGCGGGAGTGGGGTCCAGTACTTC	CASSLSGSGVQYF
TRBV15	-	TRBJ2-6	-	TGTGCCACCAGCAGAGATTCTTTGGACATATCATCTGGGGCCAACGTCCTGACTTTC	CATSRDSLDISSGANVLTF
TRBV5-6	TRBD2	TRBJ2-1	-	TGTGCCAGCAGCTCCCTGAGAGGACTAGCGGGATTTTCCTACAATGAGCAGTTCTTC	CASSSLRGLAGFSYNEQFF
TRBV29-1	TRBD2	TRBJ2-7	few	TGCAGCGTTGCTCACACTAGCGGGAGCCGGGGGGAGCAGTACTTC	CSVAHTSGSRGEQYF
TRBV3-1/TRBV3-2	TRBD2	TRBJ2-1	-	TGTGCCAGCAGCCCTACGCGGGGGGGCGTTTCCCAGTTCTTC	CASSPTRGGVSQFF
TRBV11-2	-	TRBJ1-5	-	TGTGCCAGCAGCTTAGATTACGGGATGAATCAGCCCCAGCATTTT	CASSLDYGMNQPQHF
TRBV5-8	-	TRBJ1-4	-	TGTGCCAGCAGCCCTGGGGTACAGGGCGGAAATGAAAAACTGTTTTTT	CASSPGVQGGNEKLFF
TRBV27	TRBD1	TRBJ1-1	-	TGTGCCAGCAGTCCACGGGCCCCGGGACAGCGATTCACTGAAGCTTTCTTT	CASSPRAPGQRFTEAFF
TRBV7-8	TRBD2	TRBJ2-3	few	TGTGCCAGCAGCTACAGCGGGATAAGCACAGATACGCAGTATTTT	CASSYSGISTDTQYF
TRBV5-1	TRBD2	TRBJ2-2	-	TGCGCCAGCAGACTAGCGTCCAACACCGGGGAGCTGTTTTTT	CASRLASNTGELFF
TRBV6-5	-	TRBJ2-1	-	TGTGCCAGCAGTTACCGGGGTTTAATGCTAGGTGAGCAGTTCTTC	CASSYRGLMLGEQFF
TRBV24-1	-	TRBJ1-5	-	TGTGCCACCAGTGCGGGTGGGGGCGGCAATCAGCCCCAGCATTTT	CATSAGGGGNQPQHF
TRBV6-5	-	TRBJ2-6	-	TGTGCCGTCTCGGGATCTGGGGCCAACGTCCTGACTTTC	CAVSGSGANVLTF
TRBV28	-	TRBJ2-5	-	TGTGCCAGCAGTCCGCAGCGGGCGACCCAAGAGACCCAGTACTTC	CASSPQRATQETQYF
TRBV6-5	-	TRBJ1-3	few	TGTGCCAGCAGCTACTCTGGAAACACCATATATTTT	CASSYSGNTIYF
TRBV7-3	-	TRBJ2-2	-	TGTGCCAGCAGCTTAATTGCCCGCTCGGGCACCGGGGAGCTGTTTTTT	CASSLIARSGTGELFF
TRBV29-1	-	TRBJ1-6	-	TGCAGCGTTGCCAAGGACAATAATTCACCCCTCCACTTT	CSVAKDNNSPLHF
TRBV9	-	TRBJ2-3	-	TGTGCCAGCAGCCTTCAGGCCCCGGATACGCAGTATTTT	CASSLQAPDTQYF
TRBV30	-	TRBJ1-6	-	TGTGCCTGGAGTGTACTCAGGGGCAGGGGTTCACCCCTCCACTTT	CAWSVLRGRGSPLHF
TRBV7-2	-	TRBJ1-4	-	TGTGCCAGCAGCTTGGGGGCTCAGAATGAAAAACTGTTTTTT	CASSLGAQNEKLFF
TRBV28	-	TRBJ1-1	-	TGTGCCAGCACTCTTGGAGGGTACACTGAAGCTTTCTTT	CASTLGGYTEAFF
TRBV28	TRBD2	TRBJ2-5	-	TGTGCCAGCAGTTCAACCTACGGGGGGGAGACCCAGTACTTC	CASSSTYGGETQYF
TRBV3-1/TRBV3-2	-	TRBJ1-5	-	TGTGCCAGCAGCGACGGAGCGGGCCATGGACCCCAGCATTTT	CASSDGAGHGPQHF
TRBV7-2	TRBD2	TRBJ2-1	-	TGTGCCAGCAGCTCTCTCGGACTAGCAGGGTGGGGCGAGCAGTTCTTC	CASSSLGLAGWGEQFF
TRBV11-3	TRBD2	TRBJ2-1	-	TGTGCCAGCAGCTTAGAGGCTAGCGGGGAAAGTGAGCAGTTCTTC	CASSLEASGESEQFF
TRBV7-2	TRBD1	TRBJ1-6	-	TGTGCCAGCACCTGGGACAGGGGTTCACCCCTCCACTTT	CASTWDRGSPLHF
TRBV28	TRBD1	TRBJ2-5	-	TGTGCCAGCACCCTAGGGGGACAGCAAGAGACCCAGTACTTC	CASTLGGQQETQYF
TRBV6-5	TRBD2	TRBJ2-3	-	TGTGCCAGCATACAGGCGGGAGGCGGCACAGATACGCAGTATTTT	CASIQAGGGTDTQYF
TRBV20-1	-	TRBJ1-2	many	TGCAGGGACGGGAGCTACACCTTC	CRDGSYTF
TRBV7-2	TRBD2	TRBJ2-1	-	TGTGCCAGCAGCAGCGGGAATACCAATGAGCAGTTCTTC	CASSSGNTNEQFF
TRBV5-4	TRBD2	TRBJ2-1	-	TGTGCCAGCAGCCTGACTAGCGCGGACAATGAGCAGTTCTTC	CASSLTSADNEQFF
TRBV27	TRBD1	TRBJ1-2	-	TGTGCCAGCAGTCTGACAGGGCTCAACAACTATGGCTACACCTTC	CASSLTGLNNYGYTF
TRBV24-1	-	TRBJ1-5	-	TGTGCCATCGGGGGGGTCGGCGGTCAGCCCCAGCATTTT	CAIGGVGGQPQHF
TRBV7-9	-	TRBJ1-6	-	TGTGCCAGCAGTCGACCTCATTTGGGAGACTCACCCCTCCACTTT	CASSRPHLGDSPLHF
TRBV23-1	-	TRBJ1-3	-	TGCGCCAGCAGTCAGGCCGGCAGGGGAGTAAGTGGAAACACCATATATTTT	CASSQAGRGVSGNTIYF
TRBV11-2	-	TRBJ2-7	many	TGTGCCAGCAGCTTAGGGACAGCCTACGAGCAGTACTTC	CASSLGTAYEQYF
TRBV30	TRBD1	TRBJ1-1	-	TGTGCCTGCAGGGGGTACACTGAAGCTTTCTTT	CACRGYTEAFF
TRBV6-6	TRBD2	TRBJ2-7	-	TGTGCCAGCAGTCCCCCGACTAGCGGGCCTTCCTACGAGCAGTACTTC	CASSPPTSGPSYEQYF
TRBV28	-	TRBJ2-3	-	TGTGCCACAAGTAGTACAGATACGCAGTATTTT	CATSSTDTQYF
TRBV24-1	-	TRBJ2-6	-	TGTGCCACGGCTGGTGGGGGGAGTCGTTCTGGGGCCAACGTCCTGACTTTC	CATAGGGSRSGANVLTF
TRBV10-3	TRBD1	TRBJ2-7	once	TGTGCCATCAGTGAGCTTCGGGGACAGGGGGCTCGGGAGCAGTACTTC	CAISELRGQGAREQYF
TRBV4-2	TRBD2	TRBJ2-3	few	TGTGCCAGCAGCCAACTTTCGGGGGGACTAGCGGGAGTAGGGGATACGCAGTATTTT	CASSQLSGGLAGVGDTQYF